These T cell receptor beta chains were read from a single sample in a study of cytomegalovirus exposure and HLA in healthy donors. The repertoire was sequenced with immunoSEQ multiplex PCR; TCRdb's copy has only in-frame clones and lacks some. The sample yields approximately 260,000 clones, about 86% seen once. Sample: PBMCs. Source of these receptors: a woman aged 18-29 years in good health and CMV-seronegative. Both conserved end residues are trimmed from each CDR3.

>TRBJ2-6|TRBV5-6
ASSTDISGANVLT
>TRBJ2-7|TRBV4-1
ASSQGGPYEQY
>TRBJ1-3|TRBV6-6
ASIPGQGDQGNTIY
>TRBJ1-2|TRBV2
ASSKDRAINGYT
>TRBJ2-1|TRBV25-1
ASSESVNNEQF
>TRBJ1-2|TRBV10-1
ASSGQGFYGYT
>TRBJ2-5|TRBV7-3
ASSTPAGGRETQY
>TRBJ1-3|TRBV28
ASRTGAGNTIY
>TRBJ1-2|TRBV28
ASTEPTLYGYT
>TRBJ1-4|TRBV27
ASSSPIGANEKLF